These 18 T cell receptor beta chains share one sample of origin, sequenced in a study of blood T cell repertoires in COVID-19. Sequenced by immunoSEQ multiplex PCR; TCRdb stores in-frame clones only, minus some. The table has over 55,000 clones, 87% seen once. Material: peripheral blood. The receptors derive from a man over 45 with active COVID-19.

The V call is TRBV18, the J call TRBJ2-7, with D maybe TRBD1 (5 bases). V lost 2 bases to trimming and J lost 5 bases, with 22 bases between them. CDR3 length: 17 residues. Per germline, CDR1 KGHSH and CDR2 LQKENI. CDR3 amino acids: CASSPTGTQTSVDEQYF. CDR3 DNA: TGTGCCAGCTCACCAACAGGAACCCAGACTTCCGTGGACGAGCAGTACTTC.

CDR3 bases: TGTGCCAGCAGCCCACGACAGGGCAGGAACACTGAAGCTTTCTTT. This codes for CASSPRQGRNTEAFF. V is TRBV7-9 and J is TRBJ1-1; 7 nucleotides line up with TRBD1. The germline gives CDR1 SEHNR, CDR2 FQNEAQ (reference sequence). With V trimmed by 5 bases and J by 1 base, 7 bases remained unmatched. The CDR3 has 15 residues.

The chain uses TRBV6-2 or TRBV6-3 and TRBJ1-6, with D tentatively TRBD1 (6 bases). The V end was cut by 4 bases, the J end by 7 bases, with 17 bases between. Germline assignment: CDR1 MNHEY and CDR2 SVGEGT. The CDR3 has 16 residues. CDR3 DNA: TGTGCCAGCAGTTCCCGCGGGGGGGGCAGGAATTCACCCCTCCACTTT. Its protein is CASSSRGGGRNSPLHF.

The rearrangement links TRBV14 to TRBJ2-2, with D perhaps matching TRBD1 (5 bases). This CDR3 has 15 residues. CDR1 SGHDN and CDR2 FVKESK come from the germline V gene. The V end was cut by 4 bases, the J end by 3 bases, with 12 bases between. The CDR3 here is CASSPSRGYTGELFF. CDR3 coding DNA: TGTGCCAGCAGCCCATCTAGGGGTTACACCGGGGAGCTGTTTTTT.

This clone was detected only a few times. CDR3 sequence reads: CATSDSLRLAGGATDTQYF. CDR3 sequence (DNA): TGTGCCACCAGTGATTCCCTTCGACTAGCGGGGGGCGCCACAGATACGCAGTATTTT. This chain links TRBV24-1 with TRBJ2-3; 13 positions agree with TRBD2. CDR1 and CDR2 from the germline V gene are KGHDR and SFDVKD. Trimming removed 2 bases from V and 2 bases from J; junction bases left unmatched: 9. This CDR3 contains 19 residues.

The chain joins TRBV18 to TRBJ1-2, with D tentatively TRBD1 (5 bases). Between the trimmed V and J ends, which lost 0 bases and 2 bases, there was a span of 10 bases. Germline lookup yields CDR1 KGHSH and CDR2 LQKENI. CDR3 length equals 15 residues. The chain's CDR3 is CASSPPAGWNYGYTF. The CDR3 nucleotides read TGTGCCAGCTCACCACCGGCAGGGTGGAACTATGGCTACACCTTC.

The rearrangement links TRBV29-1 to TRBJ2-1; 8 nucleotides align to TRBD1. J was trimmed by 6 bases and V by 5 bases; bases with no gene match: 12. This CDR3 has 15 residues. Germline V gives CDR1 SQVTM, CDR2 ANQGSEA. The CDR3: CSVQGAPRGFNEQFF. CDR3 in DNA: TGCAGCGTTCAGGGGGCGCCCCGGGGGTTCAATGAGCAGTTCTTC.

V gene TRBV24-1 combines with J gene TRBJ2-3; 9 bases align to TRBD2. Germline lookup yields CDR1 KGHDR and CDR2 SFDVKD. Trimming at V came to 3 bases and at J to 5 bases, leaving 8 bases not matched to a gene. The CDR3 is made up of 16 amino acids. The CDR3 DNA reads TGTGCCACCAGTGATATTGGCGGGGGGGCCTTAGATACGCAGTATTTT. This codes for CATSDIGGGALDTQYF.

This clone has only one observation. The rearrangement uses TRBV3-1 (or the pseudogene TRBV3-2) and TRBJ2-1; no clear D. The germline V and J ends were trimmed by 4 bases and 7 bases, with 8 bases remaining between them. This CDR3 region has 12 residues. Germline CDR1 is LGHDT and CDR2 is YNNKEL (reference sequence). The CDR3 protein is CASSRGRNEQFF. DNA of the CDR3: TGTGCCAGCAGCCGAGGAAGGAATGAGCAGTTCTTC.

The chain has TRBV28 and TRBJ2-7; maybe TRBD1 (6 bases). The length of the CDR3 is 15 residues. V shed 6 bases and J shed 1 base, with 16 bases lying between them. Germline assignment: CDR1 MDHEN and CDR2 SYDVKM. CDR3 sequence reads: CASSLRGTLSYEQYF. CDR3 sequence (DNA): TGTGCCAGCAGCTTGAGGGGGACCCTATCCTACGAGCAGTACTTC. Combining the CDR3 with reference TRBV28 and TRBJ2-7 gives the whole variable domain DVKVTQSSRYLVKRTGEKVFLECVQDMDHENMFWYRQDPGLGLRLIYFSYDVKMKEKGDIPEGYSVSREKKERFSLILESASTNQTSMYLCASSLRGTLSYEQYFGPGTRLTVT.

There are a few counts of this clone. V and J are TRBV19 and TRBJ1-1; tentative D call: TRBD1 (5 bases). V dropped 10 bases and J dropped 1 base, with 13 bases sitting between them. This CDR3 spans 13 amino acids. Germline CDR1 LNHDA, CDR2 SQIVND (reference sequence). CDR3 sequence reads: CATGAVENTEAFF. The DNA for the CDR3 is TGTGCCACTGGGGCGGTGGAGAACACTGAAGCTTTCTTT. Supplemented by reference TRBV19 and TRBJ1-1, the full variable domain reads DGGITQSPKYLFRKEGQNVTLSCEQNLNHDAMYWYRQDPGQGLRLIYYSQIVNDFQKGDIAEGYSVSREKKESFPLTVTSAQKNPTAFYLCATGAVENTEAFFGQGTRLTVV.

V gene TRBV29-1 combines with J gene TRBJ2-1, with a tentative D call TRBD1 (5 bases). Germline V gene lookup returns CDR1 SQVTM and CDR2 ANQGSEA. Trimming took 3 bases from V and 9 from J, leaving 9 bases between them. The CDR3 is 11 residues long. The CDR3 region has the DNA TGCAGCGTTGATTCCCAGGGTGAGCAGTTCTTC. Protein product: CSVDSQGEQFF.

CDR3 region: CASSLEARSSYNEQFF. CDR3 DNA: TGTGCCAGCAGTTTAGAGGCCCGAAGTTCCTACAATGAGCAGTTCTTC. The genes are TRBV9 and TRBJ2-1, with D unclear. V shed 5 bases and J shed 1 base, with 16 bases lying between them. CDR1 and CDR2 (germline): SGDLS, YYNGEE. The CDR3 is made up of 16 amino acids.

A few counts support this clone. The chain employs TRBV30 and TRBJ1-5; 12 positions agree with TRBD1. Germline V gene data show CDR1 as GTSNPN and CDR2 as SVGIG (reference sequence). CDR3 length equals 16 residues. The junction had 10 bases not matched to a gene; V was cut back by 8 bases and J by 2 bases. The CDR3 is CALGQGARKGNQPQHF. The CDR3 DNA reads TGTGCCCTGGGACAGGGGGCGAGGAAGGGCAATCAGCCCCAGCATTTT.

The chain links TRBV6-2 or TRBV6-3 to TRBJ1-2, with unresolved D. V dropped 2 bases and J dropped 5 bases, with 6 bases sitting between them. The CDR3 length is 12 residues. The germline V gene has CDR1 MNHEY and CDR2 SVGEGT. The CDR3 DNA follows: TGTGCCAGCAGTTACAGAGGATATGGCTACACCTTC. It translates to CASSYRGYGYTF.

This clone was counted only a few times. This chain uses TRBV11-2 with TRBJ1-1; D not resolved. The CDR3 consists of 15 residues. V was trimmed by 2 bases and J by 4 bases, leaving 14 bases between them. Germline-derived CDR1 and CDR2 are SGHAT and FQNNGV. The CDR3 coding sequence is TGTGCCAGCAGCTTATATAAGGGAGAGGGCACTGAAGCTTTCTTT. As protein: CASSLYKGEGTEAFF.

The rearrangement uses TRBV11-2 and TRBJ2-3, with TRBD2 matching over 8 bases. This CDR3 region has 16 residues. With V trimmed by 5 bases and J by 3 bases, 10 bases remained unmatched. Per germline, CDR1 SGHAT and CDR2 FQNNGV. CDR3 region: CASSRQREMRTDTQYF. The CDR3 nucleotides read TGTGCCAGCAGCCGCCAGCGGGAGATGAGAACAGATACGCAGTATTTT.

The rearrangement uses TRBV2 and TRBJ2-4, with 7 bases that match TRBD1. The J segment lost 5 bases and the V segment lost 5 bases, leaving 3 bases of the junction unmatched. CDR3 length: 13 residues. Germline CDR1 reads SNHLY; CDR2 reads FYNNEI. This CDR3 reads CASSRDSQNIQYF. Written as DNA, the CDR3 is TGTGCCAGCAGTCGGGACAGCCAAAACATTCAGTACTTC. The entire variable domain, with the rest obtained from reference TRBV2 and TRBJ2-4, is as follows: EPEVTQTPSHQVTQMGQEVILRCVPISNHLYFYWYRQILGQKVEFLVSFYNNEISEKSEIFDDQFSVERPDGSNFTLKIRSTKLEDSAMYFCASSRDSQNIQYFGAGTRLSVL.